Sequencing of this T cell receptor beta chain was carried out in a study of blood T cell repertoires in COVID-19. As for the study in general: COVID-19 samples, acute and convalescent, were from the United States, Italy and Spain. From T cells, B-cell-depleted T cells, or PBMCs came the material, which was cDNA or gDNA.

Original methodology: Reference gene primer amplification gave nucleated cell count estimates. Assay used: immunoSEQ multiplex PCR; TCRdb lists only in-frame clones, some missing. The D gene and trimming were derived from the DNA, and the V and J assignments and clone size from that table. This sample has some 200,000 clones, with over 70% found just once. The germline V gene has CDR1 SGHRS and CDR2 YFSETQ. V shed 1 base and J 7 bases; nucleotides not matched to a gene: 3. The CDR3 has 14 residues. A few counts support this clone. The TCR originated in a woman aged 70-85 years with acute or convalescent COVID-19. Sequencing was carried out using peripheral blood. This chain uses TRBV5-1 with TRBJ1-3; 9 nucleotides align to TRBD1. The CDR3 DNA sequence: TGCGCCAGCAGCTTGTTCGGGACAGGGAACACCATATATTTT. Its protein is CASSLFGTGNTIYF. The full variable domain, its missing parts supplied by reference TRBV5-1 and TRBJ1-3, is KAGVTQTPRYLIKTRGQQVTLSCSPISGHRSVSWYQQTPGQGLQFLFEYFSETQRNKGNFPGRFSGRQFSNSRSEMNVSTLELGDSALYLCASSLFGTGNTIYFGEGSWLTVV.